Listed below are T cell receptor beta chains from one sample, sequenced in a study of graft-versus-host responses after intestinal transplantation. Libraries were prepared by immunoSEQ multiplex PCR; TCRdb keeps only in-frame clonotypes and omits some of them. The table shows around 100,000 clones, with about 90% occurring only once. Their cognate antigens are unknown. The material sequenced was unstimulated CD4+ T cells sorted from spleen or lymph node cells, taken before transplant. The source is a human donor who was the organ donor for an intestinal transplant. The CDR3 runs from the conserved cysteine through the conserved F or W. A D gene is named only where the DNA matches it firmly. Size is omitted from some rows. Given values are once, few, many or a class for expanded clones.

j_call,d_call,v_call,clone_size,cdr3_aa,cdr3_nt
TRBJ1-1,-,TRBV6-1,-,CASSDPRGRNTEAFF,TGTGCCAGCAGTGACCCCCGGGGGCGGAACACTGAAGCTTTCTTT
TRBJ2-1,TRBD2,TRBV18,once,CASSPRLAGGVGYNEQFF,TGTGCCAGCTCACCTCGACTAGCGGGGGGAGTTGGGTACAATGAGCAGTTCTTC
TRBJ1-5,TRBD1,TRBV6-5,-,CASNGGTGLNQPQHF,TGTGCCAGCAATGGTGGGACAGGACTTAATCAGCCCCAGCATTTT
TRBJ1-2,-,TRBV28,-,CASSLIPGKIGYTF,TGTGCCAGCAGTTTAATTCCAGGAAAGATCGGCTACACCTTC
TRBJ1-3,-,TRBV9,few,CASSVYSGNTIYF,TGTGCCAGCAGCGTTTACAGCGGAAACACCATATATTTT
TRBJ1-4,-,TRBV28,-,CASRPGTKANEKLFF,TGTGCCAGCAGGCCCGGGACCAAGGCTAATGAAAAACTGTTTTTT
TRBJ1-5,-,TRBV19,-,CASSIVGTPRQPQHF,TGTGCCAGTAGTATAGTTGGGACACCCCGTCAGCCCCAGCATTTT
TRBJ1-6,TRBD1,TRBV6-6,-,CASREPGQGFSPLHF,TGTGCCAGCAGGGAGCCGGGACAGGGCTTTTCACCCCTCCACTTT
TRBJ1-4,-,TRBV28,-,CASSLGWVDEKLFF,TGTGCCAGCAGTTTAGGATGGGTTGATGAAAAACTGTTTTTT
TRBJ1-5,-,TRBV28,-,CASIRQGNQPQHF,TGTGCCAGCATAAGGCAGGGCAATCAGCCCCAGCATTTT
TRBJ1-6,-,TRBV5-6,few,CASSLIGAPLHF,TGTGCCAGCAGCTTGATCGGGGCACCCCTCCACTTT
TRBJ2-3,-,TRBV10-3,-,CAISAGTQRTDTQYF,TGTGCCATCAGCGCCGGGACACAACGCACAGATACGCAGTATTTT
TRBJ2-5,-,TRBV5-1,once,CASSLSVQETQYF,TGCGCCAGCAGCTTGTCCGTCCAAGAGACCCAGTACTTC
TRBJ1-6,-,TRBV13,-,CASSLGHFSGPRNSPLHF,TGTGCCAGCAGCTTAGGTCATTTCTCGGGACCCCGGAATTCACCCCTCCACTTT
TRBJ2-1,-,TRBV7-9,-,CASSFGPSSYNEQFF,TGTGCCAGCAGCTTTGGACCGAGCTCCTACAATGAGCAGTTCTTC
TRBJ1-5,-,TRBV27,-,CASSFTGGSLSNQPQHF,TGTGCCAGCAGTTTTACCGGGGGCTCACTTAGCAATCAGCCCCAGCATTTT
TRBJ1-4,-,TRBV2,once,CASSLDRHGGEKLFF,TGTGCCAGCAGCCTCGACCGCCACGGAGGTGAAAAACTGTTTTTT
TRBJ2-7,TRBD2,TRBV4-1,-,CASSQDPLAGGHEQYF,TGCGCCAGCAGCCAAGATCCCCTAGCGGGGGGACACGAGCAGTACTTC
TRBJ1-3,-,TRBV15,-,CATSRVGGAGNTIYF,TGTGCCACCAGCAGAGTCGGGGGAGCTGGAAACACCATATATTTT
TRBJ2-7,-,TRBV7-2,-,CASSLDRGGVGRYEQYF,TGTGCCAGCAGCTTAGATAGGGGGGGTGTTGGAAGATACGAGCAGTACTTC
TRBJ2-3,TRBD2,TRBV10-3,-,CAIPLQWRGGADTQYF,TGTGCCATCCCCTTGCAATGGCGGGGGGGAGCAGATACGCAGTATTTT
TRBJ1-4,-,TRBV7-9,-,CASTLDKPEKLFF,TGTGCCAGCACCTTAGACAAACCAGAAAAACTGTTTTTT
TRBJ2-3,-,TRBV4-2,once,CASSQGSEGDGTDTQYF,TGTGCCAGCAGCCAAGGCAGCGAAGGGGACGGCACAGATACGCAGTATTTT
TRBJ1-2,-,TRBV18,-,CASSPPTQRDLYGYTF,TGTGCCAGCTCACCCCCGACTCAAAGAGATCTCTATGGCTACACCTTC
TRBJ1-2,-,TRBV30,-,CASVGAEVNYGYTF,TGTGCCTCCGTAGGGGCTGAAGTTAACTATGGCTACACCTTC
TRBJ2-7,-,TRBV19,once,CASSPLVAAAYEQYF,TGTGCCAGTAGTCCCCTCGTCGCCGCCGCCTACGAGCAGTACTTC
TRBJ2-3,-,TRBV18,-,CASSPIAGTQKTDTQYF,TGTGCCAGCTCACCGATCGCCGGGACACAAAAAACAGATACGCAGTATTTT
TRBJ2-5,-,TRBV5-1,-,CASSLARLSQETQYF,TGCGCCAGCAGCTTGGCCCGGCTGTCCCAAGAGACCCAGTACTTC
TRBJ2-2,-,TRBV7-3,-,CASRREQGTGELFF,TGTGCCAGCAGGCGAGAACAGGGAACCGGGGAGCTGTTTTTT
TRBJ2-5,-,TRBV30,-,CAWRGARQETQYF,TGTGCCTGGAGAGGCGCACGCCAAGAGACCCAGTACTTC
TRBJ2-6,TRBD1,TRBV4-1,-,CASSQVGQGIISGANVLTF,TGCGCCAGCAGCCAAGTAGGACAGGGTATAATCTCTGGGGCCAACGTCCTGACTTTC
TRBJ2-1,-,TRBV9,-,CASSEIPYNEQFF,TGTGCCAGCAGCGAGATCCCTTACAATGAGCAGTTCTTC
TRBJ1-2,-,TRBV7-2,-,CASSPPRVGKGYTF,TGTGCCAGCAGCCCACCCCGGGTAGGGAAGGGCTACACCTTC
TRBJ1-2,-,TRBV4-2,-,CASSLSVRGALGYTF,TGTGCCAGCAGCCTTTCAGTTAGGGGGGCGCTTGGCTACACCTTC
TRBJ1-5,-,TRBV30,once,CAWSSHGGADQPQHF,TGTGCCTGGAGTAGCCATGGGGGCGCGGATCAGCCCCAGCATTTT
TRBJ1-6,-,TRBV5-4,few,CASGRETRSPLHF,TGTGCCAGCGGGCGAGAGACGAGGTCACCCCTCCACTTT
TRBJ2-2,-,TRBV18,-,CASSPFANTGELFF,TGTGCCAGCTCACCGTTCGCTAACACCGGGGAGCTGTTTTTT
TRBJ2-7,TRBD2,TRBV5-1,-,CASSSDPSGGSYEQYF,TGCGCCAGCAGCTCAGACCCTAGCGGGGGCTCCTACGAGCAGTACTTC
TRBJ1-2,-,TRBV19,-,CASKTLGTVYGYTF,TGTGCCAGTAAGACTCTGGGAACTGTTTATGGCTACACCTTC
TRBJ1-3,TRBD1,TRBV7-9,-,CASSFRTGGDVNTIYF,TGTGCCAGCAGCTTCCGAACAGGGGGAGATGTGAACACCATATATTTT
TRBJ1-1,-,TRBV4-1,-,CASTLLTTTSTEAFF,TGCGCCAGCACTCTCTTGACAACTACTTCCACTGAAGCTTTCTTT
TRBJ1-2,-,TRBV6-1,-,CASSEGSASYGYTF,TGTGCCAGCAGTGAAGGGTCAGCAAGCTATGGCTACACCTTC
TRBJ1-5,-,TRBV19,few,CASSIKAAGQPQHF,TGTGCCAGTAGTATAAAGGCGGCGGGTCAGCCCCAGCATTTT
TRBJ2-3,-,TRBV30,-,CAWSPNRASDTQYF,TGTGCCTGGAGCCCTAATAGGGCCTCGGATACGCAGTATTTT
TRBJ1-2,-,TRBV2,-,CASSGIVVSNYGYTF,TGTGCCAGCAGCGGTATAGTAGTTTCTAACTATGGCTACACCTTC
TRBJ2-1,TRBD1,TRBV19,-,CASSIQGAPGEQFF,TGTGCCAGTAGTATCCAGGGGGCGCCGGGTGAGCAGTTCTTC
TRBJ1-4,-,TRBV30,-,CAFTQENNEKLFF,TGTGCCTTCACACAGGAGAACAATGAAAAACTGTTTTTT
TRBJ2-7,-,TRBV30,-,CAWALARYEQYF,TGTGCCTGGGCACTAGCCCGTTACGAGCAGTACTTC
TRBJ2-3,TRBD1,TRBV11-3,-,CASSTGTGYNTDTQYF,TGTGCCAGCAGCACCGGGACAGGCTATAATACAGATACGCAGTATTTT
TRBJ1-2,-,TRBV19,once,CATSSFDLYYGYTF,TGTGCCACCTCAAGCTTCGACCTATACTATGGCTACACCTTC
TRBJ2-3,TRBD2,TRBV6-1,-,CASRTSGADTQYF,TGTGCCAGTCGGACTAGCGGCGCAGATACGCAGTATTTT
TRBJ1-1,-,TRBV7-8,once,CASSLYSEAFF,TGTGCCAGCAGCTTGTACAGCGAAGCTTTCTTT
TRBJ1-1,TRBD1,TRBV6-6,-,CASRDRVENTEAFF,TGTGCCAGCAGGGACAGGGTAGAGAACACTGAAGCTTTCTTT
TRBJ2-2,TRBD1,TRBV5-4,-,CASSSSTGTGLTGELFF,TGTGCCAGCAGCTCGAGCACCGGGACAGGTCTCACCGGGGAGCTGTTTTTT